The 3 T cell receptor beta chains in this list originate from one sample, sequenced in a study of blood T cells in healthy people across ages (dated by TCRdb to 2013 to 2016). Receptor libraries were prepared by 5' RACE. Instrument on record: Illumina HiSeq 2500. The second PCR ran for about 6 to 12 cycles and used a J-beta primer mix along with a sample-barcoded 5' primer. TCRdb cleaned the public reads at Q25 with fastp, built clones with MiXCR and kept in-frame beta chains. For every CDR3 protein sequence, its rows merge into one entry that carries the most common genes and DNA. The sample contains about 1.4 million distinct CDR3 sequences, 55% to 75% of them found a single time. The biggest ten clones account for 6.5% to 8.5% of the sample. The specimen sequenced was blood. These receptors came from a young man in good health.

The CDR3 region has the DNA TGTGCCAGCAGCCCCCCTTGGGGGGAGACCCAGTACTTC. Its translation is CASSPPWGETQYF. This chain joins TRBV3-1 and TRBJ2-5; D might be TRBD1 or TRBD2, each matching 5 bases. Trimming removed 4 bases at V and 5 bases at J, with 11 bases between. Germline-derived CDR1 and CDR2 are LGHDT and YNNKEL (reference sequence). This CDR3 is built from 13 residues.

The sample holds a few counts of this clonotype. CDR3 sequence (DNA): TGCGCCAGCAGCCAAGGGGGACAGCTCCACGAGCAGTACTTC. This encodes CASSQGGQLHEQYF. This rearrangement joins TRBV4-1 to TRBJ2-7; 7 positions match TRBD1. V dropped 1 base and J dropped 5; count of bases not matched to a gene: 5. Per germline, CDR1 MGHRA and CDR2 YSYEKL. There are 14 residues in the CDR3.

This clonotype has only a few counts. The chain combines TRBV2 with TRBJ2-1, with no clear D. This CDR3 has 16 amino acids. Trimming pared 1 base from V and 0 bases from J, leaving 10 bases between. In germline, CDR1 is SNHLY, CDR2 FYNNEI. As DNA, the CDR3 is TGTGCCAGCAGTGAAGAAGTGGATCTCTCCTACAATGAGCAGTTCTTC. Protein: CASSEEVDLSYNEQFF. The full variable domain, rest sourced from reference TRBV2 and TRBJ2-1, is EPEVTQTPSHQVTQMGQEVILRCVPISNHLYFYWYRQILGQKVEFLVSFYNNEISEKSEIFDDQFSVERPDGSNFTLKIRSTKLEDSAMYFCASSEEVDLSYNEQFFGPGTRLTVL.